This record concerns one TCR beta chain sequence. Primers used in a second PCR of about 7 to 11 cycles were a sample-barcoded 5' primer and a J-beta primer mix. TCRdb reprocessed the 5' RACE reads with MiXCR, giving one entry per CDR3 protein. The sample lists about 1.1 million distinct CDR3 sequences, roughly two fifths seen once, with roughly 14% in the top ten. The record originates from a study of blood T cells in healthy people across ages. What was sequenced was blood. The clonotype comes from a man aged 18 to 35 in good health.

This CDR3 reads CASSLAGRDHDGYTF. The CDR3, as DNA: TGTGCCAGCAGTTTAGCGGGCAGGGATCACGATGGCTACACCTTC. The chain combines TRBV12-3 or TRBV12-4 with TRBJ1-2, with D perhaps matching TRBD1 (5 bases). Trimming stripped 0 bases from V and 6 bases from J, with 14 bases between. This CDR3 region has 15 residues.